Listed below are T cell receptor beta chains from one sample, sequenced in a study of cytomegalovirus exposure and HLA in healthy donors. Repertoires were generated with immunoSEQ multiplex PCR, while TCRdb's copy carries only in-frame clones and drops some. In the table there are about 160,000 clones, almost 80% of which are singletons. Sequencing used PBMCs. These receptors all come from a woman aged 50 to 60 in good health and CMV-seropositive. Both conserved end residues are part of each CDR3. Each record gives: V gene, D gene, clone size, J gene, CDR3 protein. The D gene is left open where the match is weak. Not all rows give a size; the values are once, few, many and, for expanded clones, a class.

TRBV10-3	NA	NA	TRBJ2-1	CAIKGPVNNEQFF
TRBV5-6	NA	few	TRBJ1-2	CASSLGRNGYTF
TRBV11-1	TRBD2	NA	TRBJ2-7	CASSLARTSGAYEQYF
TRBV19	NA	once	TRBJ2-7	CASRTSGGSHEQYF
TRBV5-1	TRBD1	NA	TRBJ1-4	CASSDTQGANEKLFF
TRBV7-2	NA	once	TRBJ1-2	CASSLYYPRGGYGYTF
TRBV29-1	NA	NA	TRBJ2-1	CSVQRLYNEQFF
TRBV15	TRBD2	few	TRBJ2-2	CATSLAGGPPGELFF
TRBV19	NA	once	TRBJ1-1	CASSIVGQTRTEAFF
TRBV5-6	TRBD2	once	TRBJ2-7	CASSLVPWGLAEYEQYF
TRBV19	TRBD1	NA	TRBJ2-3	CASSIRTGGDTQYF
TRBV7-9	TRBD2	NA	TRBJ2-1	CASSRTSGEQFF
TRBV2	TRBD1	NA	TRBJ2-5	CASSGRFPGTAVRKRETQYF
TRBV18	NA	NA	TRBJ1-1	CASSPAVEHTEAFF
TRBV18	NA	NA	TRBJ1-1	CASSRQVQNTEAFF
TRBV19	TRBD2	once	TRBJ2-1	CASSRTSRRSYNEQFF
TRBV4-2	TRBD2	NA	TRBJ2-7	CASSQDHGLAGVGYEQYF
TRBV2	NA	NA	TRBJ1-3	CASKYNGNTIYF
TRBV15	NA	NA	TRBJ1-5	CATSRDPAGGNQPQHF
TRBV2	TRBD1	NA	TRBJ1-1	CASSGTGEAFF
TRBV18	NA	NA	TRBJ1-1	CASSPALPEAFF
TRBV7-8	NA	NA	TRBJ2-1	CASSLVSSFGGNEQFF
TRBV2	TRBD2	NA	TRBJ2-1	CASSEGSGNQQFF
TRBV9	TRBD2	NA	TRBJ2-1	CASSVGLAGDEQFF
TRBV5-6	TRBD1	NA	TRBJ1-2	CASSLQGALDGYTF
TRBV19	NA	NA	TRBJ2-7	CASSGVSEEQYF
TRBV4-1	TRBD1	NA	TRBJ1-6	CASSKGQGYNSPLHF
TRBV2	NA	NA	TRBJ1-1	CASSEVQKNTEAFF